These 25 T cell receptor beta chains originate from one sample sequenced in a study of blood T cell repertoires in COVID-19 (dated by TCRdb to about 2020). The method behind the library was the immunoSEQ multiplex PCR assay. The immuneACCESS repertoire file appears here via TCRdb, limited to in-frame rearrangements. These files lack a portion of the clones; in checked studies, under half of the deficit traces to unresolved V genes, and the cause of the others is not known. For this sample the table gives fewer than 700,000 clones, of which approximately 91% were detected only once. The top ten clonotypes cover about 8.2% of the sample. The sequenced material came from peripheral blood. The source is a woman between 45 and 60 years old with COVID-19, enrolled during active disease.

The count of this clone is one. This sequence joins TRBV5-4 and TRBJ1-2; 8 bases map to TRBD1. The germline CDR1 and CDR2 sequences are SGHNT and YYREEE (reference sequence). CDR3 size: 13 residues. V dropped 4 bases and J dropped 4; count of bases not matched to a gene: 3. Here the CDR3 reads CASSPGTGYGYTF. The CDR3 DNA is TGTGCCAGCAGCCCCGGGACAGGCTATGGCTACACCTTC. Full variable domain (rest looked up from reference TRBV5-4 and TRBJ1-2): ETGVTQSPTHLIKTRGQQVTLRCSSQSGHNTVSWYQQALGQGPQFIFQYYREEENGRGNFPPRFSGLQFPNYSSELNVNALELDDSALYLCASSPGTGYGYTFGSGTRLTVV.

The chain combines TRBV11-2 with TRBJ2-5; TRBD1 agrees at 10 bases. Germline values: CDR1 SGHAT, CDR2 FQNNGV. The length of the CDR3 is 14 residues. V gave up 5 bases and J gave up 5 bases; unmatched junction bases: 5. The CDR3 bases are TGTGCCAGCAGCCCGACAGGGGGCAGGGAGACCCAGTACTTC. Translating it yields CASSPTGGRETQYF.

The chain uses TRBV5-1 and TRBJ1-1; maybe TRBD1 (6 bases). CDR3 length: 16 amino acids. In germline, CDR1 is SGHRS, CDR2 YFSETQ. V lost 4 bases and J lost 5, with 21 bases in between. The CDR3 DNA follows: TGCGCCAGCAGCGGGGAGGGAACCTCTCAGGGGACTGAAGCTTTCTTT. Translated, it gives CASSGEGTSQGTEAFF.

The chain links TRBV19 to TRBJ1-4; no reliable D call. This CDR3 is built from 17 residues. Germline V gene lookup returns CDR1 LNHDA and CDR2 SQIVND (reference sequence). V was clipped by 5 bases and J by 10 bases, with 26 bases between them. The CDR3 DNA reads TGTGCCAGTAGTCCCGGGTTAGGGCCCGGCGTGCGGGGAAAACTGTTTTTT. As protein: CASSPGLGPGVRGKLFF.

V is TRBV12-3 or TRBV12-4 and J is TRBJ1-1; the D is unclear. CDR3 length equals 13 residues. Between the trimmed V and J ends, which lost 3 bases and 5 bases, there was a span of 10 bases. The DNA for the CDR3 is TGTGCCAGCAGTTTGAGGGCGACAACTGAAGCTTTCTTT. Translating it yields CASSLRATTEAFF.

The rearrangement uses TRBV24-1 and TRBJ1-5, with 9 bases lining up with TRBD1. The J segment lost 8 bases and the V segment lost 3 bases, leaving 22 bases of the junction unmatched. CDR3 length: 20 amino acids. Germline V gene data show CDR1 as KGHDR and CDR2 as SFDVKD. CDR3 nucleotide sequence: TGTGCCACCAGTGATCCAACACCCCGACAGGGGGGGTCAGTCGTGGAGCCCCAGCATTTT. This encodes CATSDPTPRQGGSVVEPQHF.

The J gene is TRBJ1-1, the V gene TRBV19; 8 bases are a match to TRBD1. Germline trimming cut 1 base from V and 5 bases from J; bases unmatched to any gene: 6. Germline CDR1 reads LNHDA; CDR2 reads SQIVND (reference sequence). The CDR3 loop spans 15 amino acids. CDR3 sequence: CASSIGRGRRTEAFF. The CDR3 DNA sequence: TGTGCCAGTAGTATAGGCAGGGGGCGCAGAACTGAAGCTTTCTTT.

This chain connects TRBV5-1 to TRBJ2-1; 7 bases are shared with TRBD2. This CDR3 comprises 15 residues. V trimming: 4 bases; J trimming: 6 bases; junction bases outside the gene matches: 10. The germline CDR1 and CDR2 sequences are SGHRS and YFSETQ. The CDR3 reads CASSTGLDRGNEQFF. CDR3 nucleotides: TGCGCCAGCAGCACAGGACTAGATCGGGGCAATGAGCAGTTCTTC.

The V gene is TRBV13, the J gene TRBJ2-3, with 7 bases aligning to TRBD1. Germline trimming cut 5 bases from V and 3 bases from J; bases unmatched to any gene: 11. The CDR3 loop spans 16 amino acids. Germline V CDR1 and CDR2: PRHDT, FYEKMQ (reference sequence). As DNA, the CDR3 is TGTGCCAGCAGCAGCCGACAGGGAACCGGTACAGATACGCAGTATTTT. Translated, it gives CASSSRQGTGTDTQYF.

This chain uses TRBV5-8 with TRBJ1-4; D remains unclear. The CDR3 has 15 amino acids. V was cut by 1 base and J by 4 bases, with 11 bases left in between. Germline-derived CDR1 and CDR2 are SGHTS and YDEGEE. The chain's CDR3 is CASSLRGSLNEKLFF. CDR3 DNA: TGTGCCAGCAGCTTGCGCGGCAGCCTTAATGAAAAACTGTTTTTT. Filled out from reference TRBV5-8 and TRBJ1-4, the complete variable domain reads EAGVTQSPTHLIKTRGQQATLRCSPISGHTSVYWYQQALGLGLQFLLWYDEGEERNRGNFPPRFSGRQFPNYSSELNVNALELEDSALYLCASSLRGSLNEKLFFGSGTQLSVL.

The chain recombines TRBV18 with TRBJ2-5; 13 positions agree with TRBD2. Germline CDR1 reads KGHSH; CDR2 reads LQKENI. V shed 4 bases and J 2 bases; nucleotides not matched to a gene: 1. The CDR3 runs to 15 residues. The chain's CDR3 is CASSLTSGGQETQYF. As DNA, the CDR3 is TGTGCCAGCTCACTGACTAGCGGGGGGCAAGAGACCCAGTACTTC.

The CDR3: CASSPNNRGRLNEQFF. The DNA of the CDR3 is TGTGCCAGCAGTCCGAACAACAGGGGCCGCCTGAATGAGCAGTTCTTC. The gene calls are TRBV27 and TRBJ2-1, with 7 bases aligning to TRBD1. Per the germline V gene, CDR1 is MNHEY and CDR2 is SMNVEV (reference sequence). V gave up 5 bases and J gave up 7 bases; unmatched junction bases: 14. CDR3 length equals 16 residues.

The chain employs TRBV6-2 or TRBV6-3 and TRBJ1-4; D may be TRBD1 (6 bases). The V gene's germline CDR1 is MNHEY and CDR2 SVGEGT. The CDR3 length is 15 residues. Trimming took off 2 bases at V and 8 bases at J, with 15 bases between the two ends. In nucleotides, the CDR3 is TGTGCCAGCAGTTACGGGGGGGCGGGGAGCGAAAAACTGTTTTTT. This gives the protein CASSYGGAGSEKLFF.

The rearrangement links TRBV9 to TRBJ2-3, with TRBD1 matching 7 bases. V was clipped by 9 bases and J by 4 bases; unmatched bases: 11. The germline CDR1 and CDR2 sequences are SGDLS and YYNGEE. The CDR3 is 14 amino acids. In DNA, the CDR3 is TGTGCCACCTCCCGACAGGGTCTCGCAGATACGCAGTATTTT. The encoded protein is CATSRQGLADTQYF.

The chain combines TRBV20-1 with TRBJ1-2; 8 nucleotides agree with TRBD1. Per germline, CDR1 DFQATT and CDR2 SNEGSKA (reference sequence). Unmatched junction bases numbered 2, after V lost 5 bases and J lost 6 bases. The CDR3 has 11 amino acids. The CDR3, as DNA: TGCAGTGCTCCACAGGGGGATGGCTACACCTTC. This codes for CSAPQGDGYTF.

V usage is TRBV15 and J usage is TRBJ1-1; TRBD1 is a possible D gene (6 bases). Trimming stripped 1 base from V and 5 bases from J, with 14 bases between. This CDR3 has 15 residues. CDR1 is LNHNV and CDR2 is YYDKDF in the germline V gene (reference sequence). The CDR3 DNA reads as TGTGCCACCAGCAGAGGGGCAGGGGCATATACTGAAGCTTTCTTT. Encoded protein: CATSRGAGAYTEAFF.

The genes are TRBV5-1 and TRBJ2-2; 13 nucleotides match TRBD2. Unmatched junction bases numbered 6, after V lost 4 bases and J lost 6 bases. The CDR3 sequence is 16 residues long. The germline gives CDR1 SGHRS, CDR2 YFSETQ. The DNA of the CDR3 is TGCGCCAGCAGCCTCGTGGGACTAGCGGGGTCCGGGGAGCTGTTTTTT. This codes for CASSLVGLAGSGELFF.

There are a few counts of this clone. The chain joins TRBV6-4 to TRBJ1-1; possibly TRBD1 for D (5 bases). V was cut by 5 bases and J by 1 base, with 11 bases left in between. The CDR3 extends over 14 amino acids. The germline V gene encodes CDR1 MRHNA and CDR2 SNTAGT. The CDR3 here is CASSPSQGNTEAFF. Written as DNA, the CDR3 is TGTGCCAGCAGTCCTTCTCAGGGGAACACTGAAGCTTTCTTT.

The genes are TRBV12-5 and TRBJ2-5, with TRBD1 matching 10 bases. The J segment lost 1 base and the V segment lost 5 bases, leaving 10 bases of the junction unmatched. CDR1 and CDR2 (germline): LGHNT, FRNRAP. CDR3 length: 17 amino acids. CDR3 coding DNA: TGTGCTAGTGGTCCCCGACCGGGACAGGGGATCCAAGAGACCCAGTACTTC. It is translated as CASGPRPGQGIQETQYF.

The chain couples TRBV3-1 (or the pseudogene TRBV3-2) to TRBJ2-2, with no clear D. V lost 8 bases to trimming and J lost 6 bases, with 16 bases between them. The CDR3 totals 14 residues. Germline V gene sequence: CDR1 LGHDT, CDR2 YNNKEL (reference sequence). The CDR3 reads CASGLAAPAGELFF. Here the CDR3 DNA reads TGTGCCAGCGGCCTTGCAGCGCCCGCCGGGGAGCTGTTTTTT.

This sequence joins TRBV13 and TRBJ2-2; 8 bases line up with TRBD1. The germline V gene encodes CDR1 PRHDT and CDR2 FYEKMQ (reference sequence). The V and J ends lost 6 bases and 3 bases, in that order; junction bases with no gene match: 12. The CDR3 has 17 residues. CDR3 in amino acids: CASRSTLGQGDTGELFF. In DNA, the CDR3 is TGTGCCAGCAGGTCCACCCTAGGACAGGGTGACACCGGGGAGCTGTTTTTT.

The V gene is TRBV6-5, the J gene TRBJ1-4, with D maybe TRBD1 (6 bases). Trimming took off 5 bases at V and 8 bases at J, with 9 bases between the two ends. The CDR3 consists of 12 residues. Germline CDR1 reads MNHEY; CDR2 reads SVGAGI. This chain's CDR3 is CASSPGQEKLFF. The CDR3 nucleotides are TGTGCCAGCAGTCCAGGACAGGAAAAACTGTTTTTT.

The CDR3 sequence is CATSDKTGVGAFF. CDR3 nucleotide sequence: TGTGCCACCAGTGACAAAACAGGGGTAGGGGCTTTCTTT. The chain joins TRBV24-1 to TRBJ1-1, with 7 bases lining up with TRBD1. Trimming removed 4 bases from V and 11 bases from J; junction bases left unmatched: 9. CDR3 length: 13 amino acids. Germline V gene data show CDR1 as KGHDR and CDR2 as SFDVKD.

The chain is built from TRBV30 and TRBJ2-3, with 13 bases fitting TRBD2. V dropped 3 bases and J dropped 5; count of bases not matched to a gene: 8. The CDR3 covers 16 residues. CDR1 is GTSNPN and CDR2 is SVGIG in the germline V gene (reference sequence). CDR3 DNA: TGTGCCTGGAGCCCCCAGACTAGCGGGGGGCAAGATACGCAGTATTTT. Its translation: CAWSPQTSGGQDTQYF.

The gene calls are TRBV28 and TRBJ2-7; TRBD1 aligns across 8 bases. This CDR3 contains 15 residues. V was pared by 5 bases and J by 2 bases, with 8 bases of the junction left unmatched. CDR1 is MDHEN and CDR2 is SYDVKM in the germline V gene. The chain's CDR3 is CASSDGQGTTYEQYF. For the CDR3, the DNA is TGTGCCAGCAGTGACGGACAGGGAACAACCTACGAGCAGTACTTC.